This is a list of T cell receptor beta chains from one sample in a study of PD-1 blockade in mismatch repair-deficient tumors. Assay: immunoSEQ multiplex PCR; the TCRdb copy retains only in-frame clones and omits some. Among around 100,000 clones listed, roughly four fifths were seen once. The sequencing used peripheral blood, collected approximately 35 weeks after starting pembrolizumab. Receptors originate from an adult with mismatch repair-deficient cancer. CDR3s include the opening cysteine and the closing phenylalanine or tryptophan. The D gene is left open where the match is weak. Size values are once, few and many counts, or a class for expanded clones, and some rows have none.

V gene	J gene	clone size	D gene	CDR3 protein	CDR3 DNA
TRBV5-4	TRBJ1-1	.	.	CASTGGAEAFF	TGTGCCAGCACTGGAGGGGCTGAAGCTTTCTTT
TRBV29-1	TRBJ2-7	.	TRBD2	CSAGTSGSYEQYF	TGCAGCGCCGGGACTAGCGGATCCTACGAGCAGTACTTC
TRBV5-5	TRBJ1-2	.	.	CASSLGTAANYGYTF	TGTGCCAGCAGCTTGGGGACAGCAGCTAACTATGGCTACACCTTC
TRBV5-1	TRBJ2-7	.	TRBD1	CASSRTGGAGEQYF	TGCGCCAGCAGCCGGACAGGGGGCGCAGGGGAGCAGTACTTC
TRBV5-4	TRBJ1-5	.	.	CASSLAGSDNQPQHF	TGTGCCAGCAGCTTGGCGGGTAGCGACAATCAGCCCCAGCATTTT
TRBV11-2	TRBJ1-2	.	TRBD1	CASRPSLEGAYGYTF	TGTGCCAGCAGGCCTAGTCTGGAGGGGGCTTATGGCTACACCTTC
TRBV29-1	TRBJ2-7	.	TRBD2	CSVAGTSDSYEQYF	TGCAGCGTTGCCGGGACTAGCGACTCCTACGAGCAGTACTTC
TRBV6-5	TRBJ1-3	.	.	CASSTKSGNTIYF	TGTGCCAGCAGTACGAAATCTGGAAACACCATATATTTT
TRBV7-3	TRBJ1-1	.	TRBD1	CASSPSGTGITEAFF	TGTGCCAGCAGTCCCTCCGGGACAGGGATCACTGAAGCTTTCTTT
TRBV7-9	TRBJ1-1	few	.	CASTDSRNAEAFF	TGTGCCAGCACTGACAGTAGGAATGCTGAAGCTTTCTTT
TRBV19	TRBJ1-1	.	TRBD1	CASSTYRDRGLYTEAFF	TGTGCCAGTAGTACATACCGGGACAGGGGTCTCTACACTGAAGCTTTCTTT
TRBV11-2	TRBJ2-7	.	TRBD2	CASSLAGEQYF	TGTGCCAGCAGCCTAGCGGGCGAGCAGTACTTC
TRBV4-1	TRBJ1-4	.	TRBD1	CASSQERGQGNEKLFF	TGCGCCAGCAGCCAAGAAAGAGGACAGGGTAATGAAAAACTGTTTTTT
TRBV29-1	TRBJ2-7	.	.	CSVARAPGDEQYF	TGCAGCGTGGCCAGGGCGCCGGGGGACGAGCAGTACTTC
TRBV5-1	TRBJ2-7	once	.	CASSLEGGDYEQYF	TGCGCCAGCAGCTTGGAGGGCGGAGACTACGAGCAGTACTTC
TRBV6-5	TRBJ1-4	.	.	CASRPIGRAEKLFF	TGTGCCAGCAGGCCCATCGGCAGGGCGGAAAAACTGTTTTTT
TRBV2	TRBJ1-5	.	.	CASSGGGVQPQHF	TGTGCCAGCAGTGGGGGAGGGGTTCAGCCCCAGCATTTT
TRBV27	TRBJ1-1	.	TRBD1	CASSTDRGWSTEAFF	TGTGCCAGCAGTACGGACAGGGGATGGAGCACTGAAGCTTTCTTT
TRBV6-5	TRBJ2-7	few	TRBD2	CASRGAGRLDEQYF	TGTGCCAGCAGGGGAGCGGGAAGGTTGGACGAGCAGTACTTC
TRBV19	TRBJ1-1	.	.	CASSDVGSTEAFF	TGTGCCAGTAGTGACGTAGGGAGCACTGAAGCTTTCTTT
TRBV6-6	TRBJ1-2	.	TRBD1	CASSYSKDRGYGYTF	TGTGCCAGCAGTTACTCTAAGGACAGGGGGTATGGCTACACCTTC
TRBV12-5	TRBJ2-3	.	TRBD2	CASGPLIAGGSDTQYF	TGTGCTAGTGGCCCCTTGATAGCGGGAGGGTCGGATACGCAGTATTTT
TRBV7-3	TRBJ2-1	.	TRBD2	CASSWEAGGYNEQFF	TGTGCCAGCAGCTGGGAAGCGGGAGGGTACAATGAGCAGTTCTTC
TRBV6-6	TRBJ2-5	.	TRBD1	CASSYGHRGGETQYF	TGTGCCAGCAGTTACGGTCACAGGGGCGGCGAGACCCAGTACTTC
TRBV5-4	TRBJ1-5	.	.	CASSLYGEDQPQHF	TGTGCCAGCAGCTTATACGGGGAAGATCAGCCCCAGCATTTT
TRBV19	TRBJ2-1	.	.	CASSIIPYNEQFF	TGTGCCAGTAGTATTATCCCGTACAATGAGCAGTTCTTC
TRBV16	TRBJ2-7	.	.	CASSQSGLSYEQYF	TGTGCCAGCAGCCAATCGGGGCTCTCCTACGAGCAGTACTTC
TRBV5-1	TRBJ1-1	.	.	CASSRSPDTEAFF	TGCGCCAGCAGCCGCAGTCCGGACACTGAAGCTTTCTTT
TRBV7-9	TRBJ1-2	.	.	CASSLAQGTGGYTF	TGTGCCAGCAGCTTAGCACAAGGGACTGGGGGCTACACCTTC
TRBV11-3	TRBJ2-1	few	.	CASSLERGREQFF	TGTGCCAGCAGCTTAGAGCGGGGGCGTGAGCAGTTCTTC
TRBV7-9	TRBJ2-1	.	TRBD2	CASSLAGGNNEQFF	TGTGCCAGCAGCCTAGCGGGAGGGAACAATGAGCAGTTCTTC